This is a list of T cell receptor beta chains from one sample in a study of cytomegalovirus exposure and HLA in healthy donors. Sequencing was performed with immunoSEQ multiplex PCR; in TCRdb, only in-frame clones are kept and a portion is missing. The sample yields approximately 140,000 clones, around 77% seen once. Sequencing input: PBMCs. The receptors originated from a woman aged 50 to 60 in good health and CMV-seronegative. The CDR3 runs from the conserved cysteine through the conserved F or W. Each record gives: V gene, J gene, D gene, clone size, CDR3 protein, CDR3 DNA. D genes are given only for firm matches. Only some rows state a clone size, as once, few, many or a class for expanded clones.

TRBV5-6	TRBJ1-4	NA	NA	CASSLGGSGEKLFF	TGTGCCAGCAGCTTGGGAGGGAGCGGTGAAAAACTGTTTTTT
TRBV6-4	TRBJ2-1	TRBD2	NA	CASSETSGSYNEQFF	TGTGCCAGCAGTGAAACTAGCGGTTCCTACAATGAGCAGTTCTTC
TRBV7-2	TRBJ2-1	TRBD2	NA	CASSLEGGTSGRGVNEQFF	TGTGCCAGCAGCTTAGAAGGGGGGACTAGCGGGAGGGGTGTGAATGAGCAGTTCTTC
TRBV10-3	TRBJ2-1	TRBD2	NA	CAISASLAGGNEQFF	TGTGCCATCAGTGCGTCGCTAGCGGGAGGCAATGAGCAGTTCTTC
TRBV29-1	TRBJ2-3	TRBD2	few	CSVEGLAGSDTQYF	TGCAGCGTTGAAGGCCTAGCGGGCTCAGATACGCAGTATTTT
TRBV18	TRBJ2-5	TRBD1	NA	CASSPGTGGETQYF	TGTGCCAGCTCCCCTGGGACAGGAGGGGAGACCCAGTACTTC
TRBV19	TRBJ2-5	TRBD2	NA	CASSPGLAAPSGETQYF	TGTGCCAGTTCTCCGGGACTAGCGGCCCCATCTGGAGAGACCCAGTACTTC
TRBV30	TRBJ2-5	TRBD2	NA	CAWSDGGREETQYF	TGTGCCTGGAGTGATGGCGGGAGGGAAGAGACCCAGTACTTC
TRBV5-4	TRBJ2-7	NA	NA	CASSFWGLSYEQYF	TGTGCCAGCAGCTTTTGGGGCTTGAGCTACGAGCAGTACTTC
TRBV7-9	TRBJ2-1	TRBD2	many	CASSPGRPASGPTNEQFF	TGTGCCAGCAGCCCTGGGAGACCTGCTAGCGGCCCGACGAATGAGCAGTTCTTC
TRBV28	TRBJ2-7	TRBD1	NA	CASTDFGTGRTYEQYF	TGTGCCAGCACTGACTTCGGGACAGGTAGAACCTACGAGCAGTACTTC
TRBV7-8	TRBJ1-1	NA	NA	CASSLSLDQGTEAFF	TGTGCCAGCAGCTTATCCCTGGACCAGGGCACTGAAGCTTTCTTT
TRBV30	TRBJ1-2	NA	NA	CAWSVNPWGYPF	TGTGCCTGGAGTGTAAATCCGTGGGGCTACCCCTTC
TRBV7-8	TRBJ2-7	TRBD1	NA	CASSFEGTDYEQYF	TGTGCCAGCAGCTTCGAGGGGACAGACTACGAGCAGTACTTC
TRBV2	TRBJ1-1	NA	NA	CASTTGRNTEAFF	TGTGCCAGCACCACAGGGCGGAACACTGAAGCTTTCTTT
TRBV9	TRBJ2-7	TRBD2	NA	CASSAGLAGESFAYEQYF	TGTGCCAGCAGCGCGGGACTAGCGGGAGAGTCCTTCGCCTACGAGCAGTACTTC
TRBV7-9	TRBJ1-5	TRBD1	NA	CASSHTRQGDQPQHF	TGTGCCAGCAGCCACACCCGACAGGGGGATCAGCCCCAGCATTTT
TRBV11-3	TRBJ2-1	TRBD2	NA	CASSLSLAGYNEQFF	TGTGCCAGCAGCTTATCGCTAGCGGGATACAATGAGCAGTTCTTC
TRBV6-5	TRBJ2-5	TRBD1	NA	CASRKTGGRETQYF	TGTGCCAGCAGGAAAACAGGGGGCAGGGAGACCCAGTACTTC
TRBV7-3	TRBJ2-5	TRBD2	NA	CASSLGLAGGGETQYF	TGTGCCAGCAGCTTGGGACTAGCGGGAGGGGGAGAGACCCAGTACTTC
TRBV28	TRBJ2-2	TRBD1	NA	CASYSGQLYTGELFF	TGTGCCAGCTACTCGGGACAGCTATACACCGGGGAGCTGTTTTTT
TRBV28	TRBJ2-7	TRBD1	NA	CASRLQGAFPSGEQYF	TGTGCCAGCAGACTACAGGGGGCCTTTCCCTCTGGTGAGCAGTACTTC
TRBV25-1	TRBJ2-7	NA	NA	CASSEHRACEQYF	TGTGCCAGCAGTGAGCACAGGGCCTGCGAGCAGTACTTC
TRBV5-1	TRBJ2-2	TRBD1	NA	CASSFLGTANTGELFF	TGCGCCAGCAGCTTCTTGGGGACAGCAAACACCGGGGAGCTGTTTTTT
TRBV5-4	TRBJ2-2	TRBD2	NA	CASSPSGTSANTGELFF	TGTGCCAGCAGCCCCTCCGGGACTAGCGCCAACACCGGGGAGCTGTTTTTT
TRBV2	TRBJ1-1	NA	NA	CASSEEGNTEAFF	TGTGCCAGCAGCGAGGAGGGGAACACTGAAGCTTTCTTT
TRBV7-3	TRBJ2-1	TRBD2	few	CASSLRRGLAGGSYEQFF	TGTGCCAGCAGCTTAAGAAGGGGCCTAGCGGGAGGGAGCTATGAGCAGTTCTTC
TRBV7-9	TRBJ1-1	TRBD1	NA	CASSSDRDSTEAFF	TGTGCCAGCAGCTCGGACAGGGATTCCACTGAAGCTTTCTTT
TRBV5-1	TRBJ2-7	TRBD1	NA	CASSWDSYEQYF	TGCGCCAGCAGTTGGGACAGCTACGAGCAGTACTTC
TRBV4-1	TRBJ2-1	NA	NA	CASSIGGAIPSEPTNEQFF	TGCGCCAGCAGCATTGGTGGAGCAATACCTTCCGAACCTACGAATGAGCAGTTCTTC
TRBV29-1	TRBJ1-1	TRBD1	NA	CSGGTGQNTEAFF	TGCAGCGGAGGGACAGGACAGAACACTGAAGCTTTCTTT
TRBV5-4	TRBJ2-1	TRBD2	few	CASRQELAGGGNEQFF	TGTGCCAGCAGACAGGAACTAGCGGGAGGTGGTAATGAGCAGTTCTTC
TRBV4-3	TRBJ1-5	TRBD1	NA	CASSQTGVGNQPQHF	TGCGCCAGCAGCCAAACAGGGGTGGGGAATCAGCCCCAGCATTTT
TRBV19	TRBJ1-5	NA	once	CASSMAAWGDNQPQHF	TGTGCCAGTAGTATGGCGGCGTGGGGGGACAATCAGCCCCAGCATTTT
TRBV6-1	TRBJ2-7	NA	NA	CASIRSYEQYF	TGTGCCAGCATCCGGTCCTACGAGCAGTACTTC
TRBV27	TRBJ2-7	TRBD2	once	CASSLSAGGPHEQYF	TGTGCCAGCAGTTTATCAGCGGGAGGGCCGCACGAGCAGTACTTC
TRBV27	TRBJ2-1	TRBD2	NA	CASSLRASGSYNEQFF	TGTGCCAGCAGCCTCAGGGCTAGCGGTAGCTACAATGAGCAGTTCTTC
TRBV7-3	TRBJ2-1	NA	NA	CASSLSPGYNEQFF	TGTGCCAGCAGCTTAAGTCCAGGGTACAATGAGCAGTTCTTC
TRBV4-1	TRBJ1-5	NA	NA	CASSQEANNQPQHF	TGCGCCAGCAGCCAAGAAGCGAACAATCAGCCCCAGCATTTT
TRBV27	TRBJ2-3	NA	NA	CASSLGPGGGADTQYF	TGTGCCAGCAGTTTAGGGCCCGGGGGTGGCGCAGATACGCAGTATTTT
TRBV19	TRBJ2-3	TRBD1	NA	CASRSGQTSTDTQYF	TGTGCCAGTAGGTCGGGACAGACCAGCACAGATACGCAGTATTTT
TRBV6-4	TRBJ2-2	TRBD1	few	CASSQDWGTANTGELFF	TGTGCCAGCAGTCAAGACTGGGGGACAGCGAACACCGGGGAGCTGTTTTTT
TRBV4-3	TRBJ1-4	NA	NA	CASSQVPGNEKLFF	TGCGCCAGCAGCCAAGTACCAGGGAACGAAAAACTGTTTTTT
TRBV7-6	TRBJ1-3	TRBD1	NA	CASSLAAGGGNTIYF	TGTGCCAGCAGCTTAGCGGCAGGGGGTGGAAACACCATATATTTT